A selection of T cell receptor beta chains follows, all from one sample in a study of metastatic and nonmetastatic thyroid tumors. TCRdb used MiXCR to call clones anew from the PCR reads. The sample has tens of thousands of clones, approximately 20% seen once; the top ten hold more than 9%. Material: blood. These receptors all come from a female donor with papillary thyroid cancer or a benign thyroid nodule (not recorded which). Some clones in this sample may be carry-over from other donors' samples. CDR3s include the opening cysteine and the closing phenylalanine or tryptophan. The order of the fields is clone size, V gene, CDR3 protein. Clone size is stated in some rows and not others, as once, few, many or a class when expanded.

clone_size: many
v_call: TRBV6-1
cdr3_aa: CASTHGATGWLFF

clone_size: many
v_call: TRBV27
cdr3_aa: CASSLYRGSGYTF

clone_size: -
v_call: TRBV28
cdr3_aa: CASRNMGASTYEQYF

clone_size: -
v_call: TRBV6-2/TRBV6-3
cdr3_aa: CAAQKANAGQGDDQPQHF

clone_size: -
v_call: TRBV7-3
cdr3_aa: CASSLQTNPYNEQFF

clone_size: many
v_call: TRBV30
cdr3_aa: CAWSVAGEYEQYF

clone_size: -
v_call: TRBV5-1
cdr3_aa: CASSLEWTGRYEQYF

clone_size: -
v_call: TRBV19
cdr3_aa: CASTTSGGETQYF

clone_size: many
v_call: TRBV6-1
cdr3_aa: CASRMGQVGDTQYF

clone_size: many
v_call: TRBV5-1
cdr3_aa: CASSRSALSTDTQYF

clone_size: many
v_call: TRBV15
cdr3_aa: CATSRDFAGLAEAFF

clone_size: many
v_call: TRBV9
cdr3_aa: CASSGQGTDTEAFF

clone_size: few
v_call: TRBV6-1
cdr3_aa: CASSPQGLAEAFF

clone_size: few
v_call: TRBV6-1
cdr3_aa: CASSAGGDTGELFF

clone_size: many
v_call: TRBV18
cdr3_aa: CASSLTPGQGGTEAFF

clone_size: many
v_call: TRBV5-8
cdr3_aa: CASSLLGQRSNQPQHF

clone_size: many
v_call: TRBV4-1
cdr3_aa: CASSLDPGAYNEQFF